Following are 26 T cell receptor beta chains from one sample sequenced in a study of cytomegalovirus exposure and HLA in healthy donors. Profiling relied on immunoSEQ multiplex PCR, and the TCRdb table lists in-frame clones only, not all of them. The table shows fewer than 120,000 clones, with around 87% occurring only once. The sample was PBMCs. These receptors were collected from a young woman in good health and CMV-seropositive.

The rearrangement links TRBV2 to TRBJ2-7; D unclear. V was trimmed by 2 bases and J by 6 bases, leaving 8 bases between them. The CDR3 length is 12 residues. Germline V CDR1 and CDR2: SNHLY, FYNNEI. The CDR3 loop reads CASSEILGEQYF. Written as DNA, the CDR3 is TGTGCCAGCAGTGAAATCCTCGGCGAGCAGTACTTC.

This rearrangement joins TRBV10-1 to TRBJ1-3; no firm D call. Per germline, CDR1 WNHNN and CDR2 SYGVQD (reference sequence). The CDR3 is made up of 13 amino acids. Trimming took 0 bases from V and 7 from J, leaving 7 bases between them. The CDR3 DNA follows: TGCGCCAGCAGTGAGTCCGGAGGGAACACCATATATTTT. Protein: CASSESGGNTIYF.

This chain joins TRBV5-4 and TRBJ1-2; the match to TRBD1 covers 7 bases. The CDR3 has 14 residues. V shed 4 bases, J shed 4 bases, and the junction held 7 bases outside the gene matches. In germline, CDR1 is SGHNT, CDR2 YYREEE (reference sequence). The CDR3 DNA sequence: TGTGCCAGCAGCCCTGACAGGGCCCCCTATGGCTACACCTTC. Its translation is CASSPDRAPYGYTF.

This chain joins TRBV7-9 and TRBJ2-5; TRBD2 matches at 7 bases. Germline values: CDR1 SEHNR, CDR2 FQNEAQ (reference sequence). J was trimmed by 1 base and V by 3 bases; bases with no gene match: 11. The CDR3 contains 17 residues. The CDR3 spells CASSFREVGRIQETQYF. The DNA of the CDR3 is TGTGCCAGCAGCTTTCGGGAGGTAGGGCGGATCCAAGAGACCCAGTACTTC.

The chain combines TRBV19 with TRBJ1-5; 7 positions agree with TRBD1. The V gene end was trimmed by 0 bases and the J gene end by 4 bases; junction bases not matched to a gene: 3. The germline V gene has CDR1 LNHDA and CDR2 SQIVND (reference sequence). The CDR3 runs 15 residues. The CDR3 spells CASSIDRDRNQPQHF. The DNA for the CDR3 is TGTGCCAGTAGTATAGACCGGGACAGAAATCAGCCCCAGCATTTT.

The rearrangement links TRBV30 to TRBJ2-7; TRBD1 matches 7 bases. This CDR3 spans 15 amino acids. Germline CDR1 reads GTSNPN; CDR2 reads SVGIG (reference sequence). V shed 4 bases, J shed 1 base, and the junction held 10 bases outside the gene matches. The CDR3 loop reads CAWNAGTAVSYEQYF. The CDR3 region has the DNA TGTGCCTGGAACGCCGGGACAGCCGTTTCCTACGAGCAGTACTTC. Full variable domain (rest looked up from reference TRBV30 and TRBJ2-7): SQTIHQWPATLVQPVGSPLSLECTVEGTSNPNLYWYRQAAGRGLQLLFYSVGIGQISSEVPQNLSASRPQDRQFILSSKKLLLSDSGFYLCAWNAGTAVSYEQYFGPGTRLTVT.

The DNA of the CDR3 is TGTGCCAGTAGTATACAGGACACCTACGAGCAGTACTTC. As protein: CASSIQDTYEQYF. The chain has TRBV19 and TRBJ2-7; D may be TRBD1 (5 bases). The germline V gene has CDR1 LNHDA and CDR2 SQIVND (reference sequence). This CDR3 has 13 residues. The V gene lost 2 bases and the J gene lost 2 bases, with 7 bases spanning the gap.

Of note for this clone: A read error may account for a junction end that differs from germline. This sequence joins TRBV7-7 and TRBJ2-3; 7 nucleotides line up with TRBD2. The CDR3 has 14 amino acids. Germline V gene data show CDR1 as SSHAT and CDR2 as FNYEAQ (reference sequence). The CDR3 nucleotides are TGTGCTAGCAGCGCTAGCGGACTCACAGATACGCAGTATTTT. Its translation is CASSASGLTDTQYF.

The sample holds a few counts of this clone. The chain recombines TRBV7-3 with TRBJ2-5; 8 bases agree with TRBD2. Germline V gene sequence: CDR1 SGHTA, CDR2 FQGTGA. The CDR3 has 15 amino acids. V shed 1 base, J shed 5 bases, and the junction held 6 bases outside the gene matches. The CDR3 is CASSLNPAGAETQYF. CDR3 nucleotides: TGTGCCAGCAGCTTAAATCCAGCGGGAGCTGAGACCCAGTACTTC.

In DNA form, the CDR3 reads TGTGCCAGCAGCCAAGGGGGACAGGGGGGAGAAAAACTGTTTTTT. Translated: CASSQGGQGGEKLFF. The rearrangement joins TRBV4-2 to TRBJ1-4; TRBD1 agrees at 11 bases. This CDR3 is 15 amino acids long. In germline, CDR1 is LGHNA, CDR2 YNFKEQ. After removal of 1 base from V and 8 bases from J, the junction contained 3 bases not matched to a gene.

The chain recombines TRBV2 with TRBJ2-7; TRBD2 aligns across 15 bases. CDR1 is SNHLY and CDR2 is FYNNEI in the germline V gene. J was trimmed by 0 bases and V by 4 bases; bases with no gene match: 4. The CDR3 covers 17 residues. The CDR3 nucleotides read TGTGCCAGCAGTGGGGGACTAGCGGGAGGTAGCTCCTACGAGCAGTACTTC. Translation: CASSGGLAGGSSYEQYF.

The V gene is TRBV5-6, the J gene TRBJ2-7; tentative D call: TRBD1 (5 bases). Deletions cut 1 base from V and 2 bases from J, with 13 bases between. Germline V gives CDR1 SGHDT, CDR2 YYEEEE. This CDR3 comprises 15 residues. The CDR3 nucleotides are TGTGCCAGCAGCTTGACCTCACAGGCCCCCTACGAGCAGTACTTC. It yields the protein CASSLTSQAPYEQYF.

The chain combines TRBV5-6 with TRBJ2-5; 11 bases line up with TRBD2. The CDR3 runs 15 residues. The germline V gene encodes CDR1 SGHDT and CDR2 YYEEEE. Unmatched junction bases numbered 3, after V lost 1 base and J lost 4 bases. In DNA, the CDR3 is TGTGCCAGCAGCTTGCAACTAGCGGGGGCAGAGACCCAGTACTTC. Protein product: CASSLQLAGAETQYF.

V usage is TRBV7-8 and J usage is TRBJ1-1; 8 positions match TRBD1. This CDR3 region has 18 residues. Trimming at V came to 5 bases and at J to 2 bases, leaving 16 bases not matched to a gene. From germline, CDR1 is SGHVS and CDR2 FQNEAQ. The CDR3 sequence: CASSRLVGADRGNTEAFF. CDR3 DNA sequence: TGTGCCAGCAGCCGTTTAGTCGGTGCCGACAGGGGCAACACTGAAGCTTTCTTT.

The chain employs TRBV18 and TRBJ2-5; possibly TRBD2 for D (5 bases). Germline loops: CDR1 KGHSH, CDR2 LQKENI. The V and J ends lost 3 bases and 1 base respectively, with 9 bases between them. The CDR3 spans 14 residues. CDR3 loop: CASSPGLLQETQYF. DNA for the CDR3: TGTGCCAGCTCACCCGGACTGCTCCAAGAGACCCAGTACTTC.

The CDR3 here is CASSERTSRSYEQYF. DNA of the CDR3: TGTGCCAGCAGCGAGAGGACTAGTCGGAGCTACGAGCAGTACTTC. The chain recombines TRBV2 with TRBJ2-7, with TRBD2 matching 7 bases. V trimming: 6 bases; J trimming: 3 bases; junction bases outside the gene matches: 11. Germline values: CDR1 SNHLY, CDR2 FYNNEI. The CDR3 sequence is 15 residues long.

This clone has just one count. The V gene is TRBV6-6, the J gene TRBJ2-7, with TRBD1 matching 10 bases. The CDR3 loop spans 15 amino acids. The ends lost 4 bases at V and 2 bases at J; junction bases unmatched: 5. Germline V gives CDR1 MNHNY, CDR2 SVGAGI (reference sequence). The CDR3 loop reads CASSSQDRGTYEQYF. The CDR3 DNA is TGTGCCAGCAGTTCCCAGGACAGGGGGACCTACGAGCAGTACTTC.

CDR3 coding DNA: TGCGCCAGCAGCCAAGCATCTAGCGGGGCCTACGAGCAGTACTTC. This encodes CASSQASSGAYEQYF. The rearrangement uses TRBV4-3 and TRBJ2-7; 9 bases line up with TRBD2. Germline V gene data show CDR1 as LGHNA and CDR2 as YSLEER. The CDR3 has 15 residues. J was trimmed by 2 bases and V by 1 base; bases with no gene match: 3.

The CDR3 protein is CASSPEGTGGDEQYF. CDR3 sequence (DNA): TGCGCCAGCAGCCCGGAGGGGACAGGGGGCGACGAGCAGTACTTC. The chain has TRBV5-1 and TRBJ2-7, with 12 bases matching TRBD1. In germline, CDR1 is SGHRS, CDR2 YFSETQ. V trimming: 4 bases; J trimming: 5 bases; junction bases outside the gene matches: 7. The CDR3 is 15 residues long.

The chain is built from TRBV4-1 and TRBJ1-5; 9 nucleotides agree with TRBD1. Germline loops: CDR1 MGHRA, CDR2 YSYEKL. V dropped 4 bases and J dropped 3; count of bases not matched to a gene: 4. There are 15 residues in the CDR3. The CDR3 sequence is CASSRTGGDNQPQHF. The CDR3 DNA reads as TGCGCCAGCAGCCGAACAGGGGGCGACAATCAGCCCCAGCATTTT.

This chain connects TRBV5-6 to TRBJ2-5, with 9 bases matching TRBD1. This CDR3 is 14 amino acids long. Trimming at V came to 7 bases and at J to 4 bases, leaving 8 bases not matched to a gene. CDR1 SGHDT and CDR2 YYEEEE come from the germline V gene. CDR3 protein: CASVQGALGETQYF. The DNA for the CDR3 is TGTGCCAGCGTACAGGGGGCGCTGGGAGAGACCCAGTACTTC.

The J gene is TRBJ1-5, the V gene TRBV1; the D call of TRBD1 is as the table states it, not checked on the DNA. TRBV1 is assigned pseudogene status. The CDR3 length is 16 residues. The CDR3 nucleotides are TGCACCAGCAGCCCCCACGGGACAGGGAAATGTCAGCCCCAGCATTTT. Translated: CTSSPHGTGKCQPQHF.

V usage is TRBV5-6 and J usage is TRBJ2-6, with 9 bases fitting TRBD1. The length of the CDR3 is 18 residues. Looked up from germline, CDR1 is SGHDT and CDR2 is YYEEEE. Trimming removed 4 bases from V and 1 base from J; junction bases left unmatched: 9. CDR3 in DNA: TGTGCCAGCAGCCCTTTGGGGACAGGGATATCTGGGGCCAACGTCCTGACTTTC. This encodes CASSPLGTGISGANVLTF.

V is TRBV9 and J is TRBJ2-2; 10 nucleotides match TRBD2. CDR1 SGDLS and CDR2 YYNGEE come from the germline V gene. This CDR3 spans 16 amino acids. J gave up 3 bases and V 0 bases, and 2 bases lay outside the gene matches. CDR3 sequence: CASSVASGGDTGELFF. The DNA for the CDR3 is TGTGCCAGCAGCGTAGCTAGCGGGGGCGACACCGGGGAGCTGTTTTTT. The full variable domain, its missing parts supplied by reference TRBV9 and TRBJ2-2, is DSGVTQTPKHLITATGQRVTLRCSPRSGDLSVYWYQQSLDQGLQFLIQYYNGEERAKGNILERFSAQQFPDLHSELNLSSLELGDSALYFCASSVASGGDTGELFFGEGSRLTVL.

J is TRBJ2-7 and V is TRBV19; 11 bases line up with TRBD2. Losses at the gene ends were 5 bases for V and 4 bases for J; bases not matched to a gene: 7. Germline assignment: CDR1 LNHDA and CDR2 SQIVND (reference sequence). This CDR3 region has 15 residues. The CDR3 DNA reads TGTGCCAGTAGTGTCACTAGCGGGAGTATGTACGAGCAGTACTTC. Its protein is CASSVTSGSMYEQYF.

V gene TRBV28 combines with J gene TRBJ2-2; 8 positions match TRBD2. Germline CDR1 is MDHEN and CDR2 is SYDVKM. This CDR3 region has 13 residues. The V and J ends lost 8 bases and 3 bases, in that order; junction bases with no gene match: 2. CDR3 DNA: TGTGCCAGCCAGCGGGAGTACACCGGGGAGCTGTTTTTT. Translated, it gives CASQREYTGELFF.